The 26 T cell receptor beta chains listed next were all sequenced from one sample in a study of T cells after yellow fever vaccination. TCRdb re-called the 5' RACE reads with MiXCR, one entry per CDR3 protein. The sample includes around 330,000 distinct CDR3 sequences, around 4% of them seen just once. This specimen was PBMCs, taken on the day of the yellow fever booster vaccination. The receptors come from a man aged 18 to 30 who received the YFV17D yellow fever vaccine.

This clonotype was found a few times. V and J are TRBV9 and TRBJ2-5; 11 bases are shared with TRBD1. Per the germline V gene, CDR1 is SGDLS and CDR2 is YYNGEE. CDR3 size: 14 residues. J was trimmed by 4 bases and V by 3 bases; bases with no gene match: 2. CDR3 protein: CASSGGTGGETQYF. The DNA of the CDR3 is TGTGCCAGCAGCGGCGGGACAGGGGGAGAGACCCAGTACTTC.

This clonotype showed up just a few times. J is TRBJ1-1 and V is TRBV4-1; 7 nucleotides line up with TRBD1. The CDR3 consists of 15 residues. CDR1 MGHRA and CDR2 YSYEKL come from the germline V gene. Trimming removed 1 base from V and 2 bases from J; junction bases left unmatched: 4. CDR3 residues: CASSQGRDSNTEAFF. Here the CDR3 DNA reads TGCGCCAGCAGCCAAGGCCGGGACAGCAACACTGAAGCTTTCTTT.

At least ten counts were recorded for this clonotype. J is TRBJ2-7 and V is TRBV5-1; TRBD1 agrees at 9 bases. CDR1 is SGHRS and CDR2 is YFSETQ in the germline V gene. The V gene end was trimmed by 4 bases and the J gene end by 3 bases; junction bases not matched to a gene: 5. This CDR3 is built from 14 residues. The CDR3 DNA reads TGCGCCAGCAGCGGACTGACAGGGGGCTACGAGCAGTACTTC. It is translated as CASSGLTGGYEQYF.

The table lists this clonotype with many counts. The gene calls are TRBV4-3 and TRBJ1-1; D gene uncertain. Germline V gene sequence: CDR1 LGHNA, CDR2 YSLEER. The V end lost 5 bases, the J end lost 0 bases, and 4 bases lay between the germline ends. The CDR3 has 12 amino acids. CDR3 sequence: CASSDMNTEAFF. CDR3 sequence (DNA): TGCGCCAGCAGCGATATGAACACTGAAGCTTTCTTT.

The rearrangement joins TRBV29-1 to TRBJ2-3; D is unclear. The CDR3 consists of 13 residues. CDR1 and CDR2 (germline): SQVTM, ANQGSEA. V lost 4 bases and J lost 4, with 12 bases in between. DNA for the CDR3: TGCAGCGTTGTTTGGAGTTCGGCAGATACGCAGTATTTT. Translating it yields CSVVWSSADTQYF.

At least ten counts were recorded for this clonotype. The chain carries TRBV7-2 and TRBJ2-1; 8 bases fit TRBD1. Germline CDR1 SGHTA, CDR2 FQGNSA. With V trimmed by 1 base and J by 9 bases, 5 bases remained unmatched. The CDR3 contains 14 residues. The CDR3 DNA reads as TGTGCCAGCAGCTTAGGGACAGGGTTCATTGAGCAGTTCTTC. This encodes CASSLGTGFIEQFF.

At least ten counts were recorded for this clonotype. The chain links TRBV4-2 to TRBJ2-3, with 11 bases identical to TRBD2. The V and J ends lost 4 bases and 3 bases, in that order; junction bases with no gene match: 21. This CDR3 has 21 amino acids. The V gene's germline CDR1 is LGHNA and CDR2 YNFKEQ. CDR3 protein: CASSPLTPRLAGGRGTDTQYF. CDR3 in DNA: TGTGCCAGCAGCCCACTCACCCCTCGGCTAGCGGGGGGTAGGGGGACAGATACGCAGTATTTT.

Many counts were recorded for this clonotype. One end of the junction varies from germline; a read error may be responsible. V gene TRBV7-3 combines with J gene TRBJ2-3, with 12 bases that match TRBD2. There are 15 residues in the CDR3. The V gene's germline CDR1 is SGHTA and CDR2 FQGTGA. The CDR3 spells CASSVTSGGRDTQYF. CDR3 DNA sequence: TGTGCCAGCAGCGTAACTAGCGGGGGGCGAGATACGCAGTATTTT.

This clonotype was counted ten times or more. The rearrangement uses TRBV4-2 and TRBJ2-1; D not certain. CDR3 size: 13 residues. Trimming shortened V by 0 bases and J by 10 bases, and 10 bases separated the two germline ends. Per the germline V gene, CDR1 is LGHNA and CDR2 is YNFKEQ. Here the CDR3 reads CASSQEVASEQFF. DNA of the CDR3: TGTGCCAGCAGCCAAGAGGTCGCCAGCGAGCAGTTCTTC.

This chain uses TRBV20-1 with TRBJ1-2, with D tentatively TRBD1 (5 bases). Germline values: CDR1 DFQATT, CDR2 SNEGSKA (reference sequence). Trimming stripped 3 bases from V and 10 bases from J, with 21 bases between. This CDR3 spans 14 amino acids. DNA of the CDR3: TGCAGTGCTAGTCCACCTTCGGGGCTAGTTGTCTACACCTTC. Translating gives CSASPPSGLVVYTF.

This clonotype was counted many times. This chain uses TRBV5-4 with TRBJ2-1; D gene ambiguous. Trimming stripped 0 bases from V and 5 bases from J, with 15 bases between. CDR3 length: 16 amino acids. Germline V CDR1 and CDR2: SGHNT, YYREEE (reference sequence). Here the CDR3 DNA reads TGTGCCAGCAGCTTGGGGGGATTTCGCGGAGACAATGAGCAGTTCTTC. It specifies CASSLGGFRGDNEQFF.

This clonotype was seen only a few times. The chain recombines TRBV5-5 with TRBJ1-5; TRBD1 is a possible D gene (6 bases). Germline loops: CDR1 SGHKS, CDR2 YYEKEE (reference sequence). The V end was cut by 4 bases, the J end by 8 bases, with 19 bases between. The length of the CDR3 is 15 residues. Here the CDR3 reads CASSPKRGGLEPQHF. The CDR3 region has the DNA TGTGCCAGCAGCCCAAAGAGGGGGGGGTTGGAGCCCCAGCATTTT.

This clonotype was counted a few times. This rearrangement joins TRBV12-3 or TRBV12-4 to TRBJ2-3; no firm D call. The CDR3 consists of 15 residues. With 3 bases removed from V and 2 bases from J, the gap between germline ends came to 12 bases. The CDR3 sequence: CASSFITGHTDTQYF. In DNA form, the CDR3 reads TGTGCCAGCAGTTTTATAACGGGCCACACAGATACGCAGTATTTT.

The table lists this clonotype with a few counts. The chain links TRBV6-5 to TRBJ2-5; 9 bases map to TRBD1. The length of the CDR3 is 15 residues. The germline V gene encodes CDR1 MNHEY and CDR2 SVGAGI. Trimming took 2 bases from V and 1 from J; bases not matched to a gene: 2. In DNA form, the CDR3 reads TGTGCCAGCAGTTACGGGACAGGGCTCCAAGAGACCCAGTACTTC. As protein: CASSYGTGLQETQYF.

V usage is TRBV3-1 and J usage is TRBJ2-2; 7 bases line up with TRBD1. In germline, CDR1 is LGHDT, CDR2 YNNKEL (reference sequence). The CDR3 loop spans 17 amino acids. The ends lost 4 bases at V and 0 bases at J; junction bases unmatched: 8. CDR3 in amino acids: CASSPDRFTPNTGELFF. DNA for the CDR3: TGTGCCAGCAGCCCGGACAGGTTTACACCGAACACCGGGGAGCTGTTTTTT.

As concerns this clonotype: The conserved closing phenylalanine or tryptophan is absent in this CDR3, likely reflecting a read error. The chain uses TRBV7-9 and TRBJ2-7, with D possibly being TRBD1 (5 bases). Looked up from germline, CDR1 is SEHNR and CDR2 is FQNEAQ (reference sequence). This CDR3 region has 14 residues. V lost 1 base and J 3 bases, leaving 10 bases between the germline ends. The CDR3 DNA is TGTGCCAGCAGCTTAGTAGGGCAGGGCTACGAGCAGTACTCC. Translating it yields CASSLVGQGYEQYS.

The chain recombines TRBV6-5 with TRBJ2-3, with a tentative D call TRBD2 (5 bases). The CDR3 is made up of 13 amino acids. Germline values: CDR1 MNHEY, CDR2 SVGAGI. Trimming shortened V by 5 bases and J by 11 bases, and 17 bases separated the two germline ends. This CDR3 reads CASSPPVPRVQYF. CDR3 DNA sequence: TGTGCCAGCAGTCCCCCGGTCCCGAGGGTGCAGTATTTT.

The J gene is TRBJ2-7, the V gene TRBV28; 7 bases line up with TRBD1. Germline CDR1 reads MDHEN; CDR2 reads SYDVKM. The CDR3 has 14 amino acids. With V trimmed by 4 bases and J by 2 bases, 5 bases remained unmatched. CDR3: CASSSPTGTYEQYF. The CDR3 DNA is TGTGCCAGCAGTTCCCCGACAGGGACCTACGAGCAGTACTTC.

This clonotype was observed a few times. This chain links TRBV18 with TRBJ2-1; 11 bases map to TRBD1. The ends lost 1 base at V and 7 bases at J; junction bases unmatched: 0. CDR3 length: 14 amino acids. In germline, CDR1 is KGHSH, CDR2 LQKENI. Here the CDR3 reads CASSPRDRGNEQFF. As DNA, the CDR3 is TGTGCCAGCTCACCACGGGACAGGGGGAATGAGCAGTTCTTC.

This clonotype was seen at least ten times. This chain connects TRBV6-5 to TRBJ2-5; D unresolved. The V end was cut by 2 bases, the J end by 7 bases, with 14 bases between. CDR1 and CDR2 from the germline V gene are MNHEY and SVGAGI. The CDR3 length is 14 residues. Here the CDR3 DNA reads TGTGCCAGCAGTTACACCGATGAAAAAGGGACCCAGTACTTC. Translation gives CASSYTDEKGTQYF.

Only a few counts were recorded for this clonotype. This chain uses TRBV15 with TRBJ2-3; 9 bases map to TRBD1. The CDR3 is 16 residues long. The trim removed 1 base at V and 6 bases at J, leaving 8 bases unmatched. CDR1 and CDR2 from the germline V gene are LNHNV and YYDKDF (reference sequence). For the CDR3, the DNA is TGTGCCACCAGCAGAGGCGACAGGGGGTTTTTGGATACGCAGTATTTT. It yields the protein CATSRGDRGFLDTQYF.

Ten or more counts support this clonotype. The CDR3 end shows no conserved phenylalanine or tryptophan, and so a read error is likely. No DNA is shown, since the ends of the CDR3 on it are uncertain; the CDR3 is the one TCRdb lists. The CDR3 protein is CASSPRATL. The genes are TRBV7-9 and TRBJ2-1; the table's TRBD1 call for D was not verified on the DNA. In germline, CDR1 is SEHNR, CDR2 FQNEAQ (reference sequence). With termini counted, the CDR3 has 9 amino acids.

In its sample, this clonotype was seen a few times. The chain employs TRBV6-5 and TRBJ2-3, with 12 nucleotides matching TRBD2. V shed 2 bases and J 3 bases; nucleotides not matched to a gene: 3. CDR3 size: 16 residues. CDR1 is MNHEY and CDR2 is SVGAGI in the germline V gene. The CDR3 coding sequence is TGTGCCAGCAGTTACCTCGGACTAGCGGGGACAGATACGCAGTATTTT. Its protein product is CASSYLGLAGTDTQYF.

This clonotype was recorded many times. The chain has TRBV5-1 and TRBJ1-5; D call uncertain. CDR1 is SGHRS and CDR2 is YFSETQ in the germline V gene. The V end was cut by 0 bases, the J end by 7 bases, with 20 bases between. The CDR3 extends over 17 amino acids. The CDR3 nucleotides are TGCGCCAGCAGCTTGGGGCTCCTGGGGTCGGGTGGACAGCCCCAGCATTTT. Amino acids: CASSLGLLGSGGQPQHF.

This clonotype was found many times. The chain links TRBV7-3 to TRBJ2-2; 7 nucleotides line up with TRBD1. The J segment lost 3 bases and the V segment lost 4 bases, leaving 11 bases of the junction unmatched. CDR3 length: 17 amino acids. CDR1 is SGHTA, CDR2 FQGTGA, per germline. Here the CDR3 reads CASSSNPDRTDTGELFF. CDR3 in DNA: TGTGCCAGCAGCTCCAACCCGGACAGGACGGACACCGGGGAGCTGTTTTTT.

Ten or more counts support this clonotype. This chain links TRBV5-1 with TRBJ2-3; TRBD1 agrees at 7 bases. CDR1 is SGHRS, CDR2 YFSETQ, per germline. The V gene end was trimmed by 6 bases and the J gene end by 1 base; junction bases not matched to a gene: 5. This CDR3 contains 14 residues. CDR3 DNA: TGCGCCAGCAAGGGACAGATCCGCACAGATACGCAGTATTTT. It encodes CASKGQIRTDTQYF.